This T cell receptor beta chain was sequenced during a study of OX40 agonist ivuxolimab in advanced cancers. Study overall: Patients achieving partial responses numbered three: one hepatocellular carcinoma case and two cutaneous melanoma cases. Broader study findings: Some nonresponders also had low normalized T-cell clonal expansion. At doses 0.1 to 3.0 mg/kg, CD4+ and CD8+ clones expanded.

This table comes from immunoSEQ multiplex PCR, and its TCRdb copy is limited to in-frame clones, with some not included. The sample shows about 58,000 clones, more than 80% of them seen only once. Of note for this clone: Antigen: not known.

Germline V gene data show CDR1 as MNHEY and CDR2 as SMNVEV (reference sequence). CDR3 size: 15 residues. Trimming stripped 4 bases from V and 3 bases from J, with 13 bases between. This TCR was recovered from an adult with an advanced solid tumor such as melanoma, head and neck, liver or kidney cancer. This chain connects TRBV27 to TRBJ1-5; no clear D gene. The source was CD4+ or CD8+ T cells sorted from blood, collected in a trial of the OX40 agonist ivuxolimab. As DNA, the CDR3 is TGTGCCAGCAGTTATACCGGACTTAACAATCAGCCCCAGCATTTT. Its translation is CASSYTGLNNQPQHF.